This T cell receptor (beta chain) emerged from a study of T-cell reconstitution after alpha-beta-depleted transplantation in children. Regarding the study as a whole: Reportedly, alpha-beta T cells present about two months post-transplant originated from several hundred expanded clones of graft origin. Surviving recipient cells, namely T cells and thymic progenitors, were the source of high day-60 TCRbeta diversity in some patients.

It was with unique molecular identifiers that the TCRbeta library was prepared. TCRdb fed the PCR reads into MiXCR, producing one record per CDR3 protein. Among some 600,000 distinct CDR3 sequences, about an eighth were seen once, and the ten largest hold about 2.2%. The V gene's germline CDR1 is MGHDK and CDR2 SYGVNS. The V end lost 7 bases, the J end lost 4 bases, and 13 bases lay between the germline ends. The CDR3 is 14 residues long. About this clonotype: Its antigen is unidentified.

This rearrangement joins TRBV25-1 to TRBJ2-2; D may be TRBD1 or TRBD2 (5 bases each). Sequences were derived from PBMCs, mostly from graft donor cells, sampled 360 days after TCRalphabeta/CD19-depleted stem cell transplant. The receptor comes from a male patient aged 10-17 years who had a stem cell transplant for acute myeloid leukemia, so the T cells may come from the graft donor. CDR3 loop: CASTGQGRTGELFF. CDR3 in DNA: TGTGCCAGCACCGGGCAGGGACGCACCGGGGAGCTGTTTTTT.